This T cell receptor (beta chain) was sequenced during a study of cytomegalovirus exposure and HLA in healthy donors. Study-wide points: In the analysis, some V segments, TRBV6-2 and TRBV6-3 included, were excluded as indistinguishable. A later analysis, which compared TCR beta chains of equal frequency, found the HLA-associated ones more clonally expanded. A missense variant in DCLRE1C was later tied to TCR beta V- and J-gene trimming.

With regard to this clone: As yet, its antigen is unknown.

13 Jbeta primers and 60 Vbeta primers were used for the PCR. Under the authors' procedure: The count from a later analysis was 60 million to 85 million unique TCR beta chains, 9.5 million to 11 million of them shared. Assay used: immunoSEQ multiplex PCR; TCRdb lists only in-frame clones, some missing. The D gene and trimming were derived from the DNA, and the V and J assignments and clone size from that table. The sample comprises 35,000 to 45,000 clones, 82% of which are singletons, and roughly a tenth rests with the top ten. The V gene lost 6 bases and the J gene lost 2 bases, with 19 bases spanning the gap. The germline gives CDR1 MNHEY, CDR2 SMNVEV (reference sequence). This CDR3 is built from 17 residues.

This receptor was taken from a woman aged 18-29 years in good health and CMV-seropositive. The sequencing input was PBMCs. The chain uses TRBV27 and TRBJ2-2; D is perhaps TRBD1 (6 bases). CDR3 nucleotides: TGTGCCAGCAGCACCCATAGAACAGGGTTAAACACCGGGGAGCTGTTTTTT. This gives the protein CASSTHRTGLNTGELFF.